Listed below are T cell receptor beta chains from one sample, sequenced in a study of T-cell memory formation after mild COVID-19. TCRdb analysed the 5' RACE reads with MiXCR anew, one entry per CDR3 protein. This table has about 180,000 distinct CDR3 sequences, 16% appearing once. Sequencing was done on a sample of PBMCs or a T cell subset sorted from them (not recorded which). These receptors came from an adult woman who had mild COVID-19 (a few samples of this study predate the infection). Cell type and time point are not known. Each CDR3 is given with its conserved first and last residue. The D gene is left open where the match is weak. Size values are once, few and many counts, or a class for expanded clones, and some rows have none.

D: TRBD2
J: TRBJ2-1
V: TRBV20-1
size: -
CDR3: CSAQSGSGLHNEQFF
DNA: TGCAGTGCTCAGAGTGGTAGCGGGTTACACAATGAGCAGTTCTTC

D: -
J: TRBJ2-2
V: TRBV7-2
size: few
CDR3: CASSPTLNMNTGELFF
DNA: TGTGCCAGCAGCCCCACCCTCAACATGAACACCGGGGAGCTGTTTTTT

D: -
J: TRBJ1-1
V: TRBV6-2/TRBV6-3
size: once
CDR3: CASSYLGITTEAFF
DNA: TGTGCCAGCAGTTACTTGGGGATAACCACTGAAGCTTTCTTT

D: TRBD1
J: TRBJ2-7
V: TRBV7-9
size: few
CDR3: CASSPTGGFSYEQYF
DNA: TGTGCCAGCAGCCCGACAGGGGGTTTCTCCTACGAGCAGTACTTC

D: -
J: TRBJ2-7
V: TRBV9
size: few
CDR3: CASSPGATVPYEQYF
DNA: TGTGCCAGCAGCCCCGGAGCGACGGTTCCCTACGAGCAGTACTTC

D: -
J: TRBJ2-2
V: TRBV7-2
size: many
CDR3: CASSLVYGGVNTGELFF
DNA: TGTGCCAGCAGCTTAGTCTACGGCGGAGTGAACACCGGGGAGCTGTTTTTT

D: -
J: TRBJ1-2
V: TRBV7-8
size: -
CDR3: CASSHRTGPTNYGYTF
DNA: TGTGCCAGCAGCCATCGTACGGGTCCTACTAACTATGGCTACACCTTC

D: -
J: TRBJ1-6
V: TRBV20-1
size: -
CDR3: CSARGGSNNSPLHF
DNA: TGCAGTGCTAGAGGGGGCAGCAATAATTCACCCCTCCACTTT

D: TRBD2
J: TRBJ2-1
V: TRBV3-1
size: -
CDR3: CASSQFGGGLSYNEQFF
DNA: TGTGCCAGCAGCCAATTCGGGGGGGGTCTCTCCTACAATGAGCAGTTCTTC

D: -
J: TRBJ2-3
V: TRBV7-9
size: -
CDR3: CASSLAAGPSGTQYF
DNA: TGTGCCAGCAGCTTAGCCGCGGGGCCGTCTGGTACGCAGTATTTT

D: -
J: TRBJ2-2
V: TRBV28
size: few
CDR3: CASTVNTGELFF
DNA: TGTGCCAGCACCGTAAACACCGGGGAGCTGTTTTTT

D: -
J: TRBJ2-1
V: TRBV5-1
size: many
CDR3: CASRFGELEQFF
DNA: TGCGCCAGCCGTTTTGGGGAATTGGAGCAGTTCTTC

D: TRBD2
J: TRBJ2-3
V: TRBV10-3
size: few
CDR3: CAISDKPGTSGASDTQYF
DNA: TGTGCCATCAGTGACAAACCCGGGACTAGCGGCGCTAGTGATACGCAGTATTTT

D: -
J: TRBJ2-7
V: TRBV3-1
size: few
CDR3: CASSTRQSSSYEQYF
DNA: TGTGCCAGCAGCACCCGACAGAGTTCCTCCTACGAGCAGTACTTC

D: -
J: TRBJ2-7
V: TRBV7-9
size: many
CDR3: CASSLVEGPSHREQYF
DNA: TGTGCCAGCAGCTTAGTGGAGGGGCCCTCCCATCGCGAGCAGTACTTC

D: -
J: TRBJ2-7
V: TRBV10-3
size: -
CDR3: CAIRSTGSSEQYF
DNA: TGTGCCATCAGGAGTACAGGGTCTAGCGAGCAGTACTTC

D: -
J: TRBJ1-1
V: TRBV7-8
size: -
CDR3: CASSPGLGNTEAFF
DNA: TGTGCCAGCAGCCCGGGACTTGGGAACACTGAAGCTTTCTTT

D: TRBD2
J: TRBJ2-7
V: TRBV12-3/TRBV12-4
size: -
CDR3: CASTLGGRLAGGEQYF
DNA: TGTGCCAGCACCCTGGGGGGGAGACTAGCGGGAGGCGAGCAGTACTTC

D: -
J: TRBJ1-5
V: TRBV5-5
size: few
CDR3: CASSSLPGDSNQPQHF
DNA: TGTGCCAGCAGCTCCCTCCCCGGGGACAGCAATCAGCCCCAGCATTTT

D: -
J: TRBJ1-4
V: TRBV5-1
size: few
CDR3: CASSREQLGEKLFF
DNA: TGCGCCAGCAGTAGGGAACAGCTGGGAGAAAAACTGTTTTTT